Given below is one T cell receptor (beta chain) in context. The antigen is unknown. This CDR3 contains 14 residues. The V gene lost 6 bases and the J gene lost 8 bases, with 17 bases spanning the gap. Germline V gene data show CDR1 as SGHAT and CDR2 as FQNNGV. After 5'RACE with constant-segment primers, TCR alpha and TCR beta cDNA libraries carrying sample barcodes and UMIs were obtained. TCRdb called the 5' RACE reads again in MiXCR, with one record for every CDR3 protein. The sample includes a few hundred thousand distinct CDR3 sequences, 15% to 20% seen only once; the top ten take roughly 22%. This specimen comes from a study of T-cell memory formation after mild COVID-19. As for the study in general: Clustering of TCRs was largely donor specific. Study findings and constraints: Confirmation was lacking for SARS-CoV-2 specificity of second-wave clones that peaked on day 37. CD8+ contracting clones occupied EMRA, while CD4+ ones occupied mainly CM and EM.

Sequenced: PBMCs or a T cell subset sorted from them (not recorded which). This clonotype originated in a man in his late teens or twenties who had mild COVID-19 (a few samples of this study predate the infection). Cell type and time point are not known. The chain links TRBV11-2 to TRBJ2-1; D unclear. CDR3 region: CASSEDRWVHEQFF. The DNA of the CDR3 is TGTGCCAGCAGTGAGGATAGATGGGTCCATGAGCAGTTCTTC.